These 16 T cell receptor beta chains originate from one sample sequenced in a study of blood T cell repertoires in COVID-19. Produced via immunoSEQ multiplex PCR; TCRdb's table is partial and in-frame only. The sample holds approximately 75,000 clones, 90% seen once. The specimen was peripheral blood. The receptors here all came from a human donor in a cohort sampled during active COVID-19.

The chain recombines TRBV28 with TRBJ1-2; perhaps TRBD1 as D (5 bases). The CDR3 sequence is 13 residues long. Germline assignment: CDR1 MDHEN and CDR2 SYDVKM. Trimming stripped 6 bases from V and 6 bases from J, with 14 bases between. The CDR3 spells CASRSGTRDGYTF. DNA for the CDR3: TGTGCCAGCAGATCCGGGACTAGAGATGGCTACACCTTC.

The chain uses TRBV27 and TRBJ2-4, with D hard to call. The CDR3 runs 16 residues. Trimming pared 6 bases from V and 0 bases from J, leaving 15 bases between. Germline V gene lookup returns CDR1 MNHEY and CDR2 SMNVEV (reference sequence). In DNA form, the CDR3 reads TGTGCCAGCAGGCAATGGGCAGCTCTAGCCAAAAACATTCAGTACTTC. Encoded protein: CASRQWAALAKNIQYF.

J is TRBJ1-3 and V is TRBV20-1; the match to TRBD1 covers 8 bases. Germline-derived CDR1 and CDR2 are DFQATT and SNEGSKA (reference sequence). The V gene end was trimmed by 3 bases and the J gene end by 0 bases; junction bases not matched to a gene: 7. The CDR3 contains 16 residues. For the CDR3, the DNA is TGCAGTGCTAGTACGGGGACAGGCCTCTCTGGAAACACCATATATTTT. As protein: CSASTGTGLSGNTIYF.

J is TRBJ2-3 and V is TRBV7-2; D may be TRBD2 (7 bases). The CDR3 contains 16 residues. The V gene's germline CDR1 is SGHTA and CDR2 FQGNSA. V lost 1 base and J 5 bases, leaving 16 bases between the germline ends. The CDR3 protein is CASSLGPGGAVDTQYF. CDR3 in DNA: TGTGCCAGCAGCTTAGGGCCTGGGGGGGCTGTAGATACGCAGTATTTT.

This chain joins TRBV18 and TRBJ2-2; no reliable D call. Germline CDR1 is KGHSH and CDR2 is LQKENI. Trimming stripped 3 bases from V and 7 bases from J, with 6 bases between. The CDR3 is made up of 12 amino acids. The CDR3 nucleotides are TGTGCCAGCTCACCCGCCGGCGGGGAGCTGTTTTTT. It specifies CASSPAGGELFF.

The chain joins TRBV7-9 to TRBJ1-1; a weak D match, TRBD1 (6 bases). The CDR3 has 14 amino acids. Germline V gene data show CDR1 as SEHNR and CDR2 as FQNEAQ (reference sequence). V dropped 5 bases and J dropped 6 bases, with 16 bases sitting between them. CDR3 sequence: CASSPGQGKAEAFF. As DNA, the CDR3 is TGTGCCAGCAGCCCCGGTCAGGGGAAGGCTGAAGCTTTCTTT.

The chain couples TRBV27 to TRBJ2-6; possible D gene TRBD1, 6 bases. Germline-derived CDR1 and CDR2 are MNHEY and SMNVEV (reference sequence). This CDR3 region has 18 residues. The V gene lost 2 bases and the J gene lost 0 bases, with 14 bases spanning the gap. The CDR3 region is CASSLRGSGSSGANVLTF. For the CDR3, the DNA is TGTGCCAGCAGTTTAAGGGGGTCAGGTAGCTCTGGGGCCAACGTCCTGACTTTC.

The chain recombines TRBV7-6 with TRBJ2-7, with 11 bases identical to TRBD2. CDR1 and CDR2 (germline): SGHVS, FNYEAQ. The CDR3 sequence is 15 residues long. J gave up 5 bases and V 4 bases, and 7 bases lay outside the gene matches. CDR3 sequence: CASSSLAGGPHEQYF. The CDR3 DNA is TGTGCCAGCAGCTCCTTAGCGGGGGGGCCCCACGAGCAGTACTTC.

A single count supports this clone. The CDR3 protein is CASRLGGGGTQYF. CDR3 nucleotide sequence: TGTGCAAGTCGCTTAGGGGGCGGGGGTACGCAGTATTTT. This chain joins TRBV12-2 and TRBJ2-3; TRBD2 is the table's D call, not checked against the DNA. TRBV12-2 is termed a pseudogene. The CDR3 has 13 residues.

The chain links TRBV11-2 to TRBJ2-7; maybe TRBD2 (6 bases). Germline values: CDR1 SGHAT, CDR2 FQNNGV. The CDR3 totals 14 residues. Trimming removed 6 bases from V and 3 bases from J, with 15 bases in between. The CDR3 bases are TGTGCCAGCAGTTCATGGGGACTGGACTACGAGCAGTACTTC. Translation gives CASSSWGLDYEQYF.

The chain couples TRBV7-9 to TRBJ1-1; D remains ambiguous. The CDR3 runs 15 residues. Between the trimmed V and J ends, which lost 3 bases and 5 bases, there was a span of 16 bases. Germline CDR1 SEHNR, CDR2 FQNEAQ (reference sequence). The CDR3 protein is CASSLGPQTGTEAFF. CDR3 coding DNA: TGTGCCAGCAGCTTGGGTCCCCAAACGGGGACTGAAGCTTTCTTT.

The chain recombines TRBV9 with TRBJ1-1; D remains unclear. Trimming cost V 4 bases and J 4 bases, with 14 bases left between them. Per the germline V gene, CDR1 is SGDLS and CDR2 is YYNGEE. The CDR3 totals 14 residues. CDR3 sequence: CASSPRGRGTEAFF. Written as DNA, the CDR3 is TGTGCCAGCAGCCCCCGGGGTAGAGGCACTGAAGCTTTCTTT.

The gene calls are TRBV7-9 and TRBJ2-5; 7 nucleotides match TRBD1. The V gene end was trimmed by 4 bases and the J gene end by 5 bases; junction bases not matched to a gene: 4. The CDR3 totals 13 residues. The germline V gene has CDR1 SEHNR and CDR2 FQNEAQ (reference sequence). CDR3 bases: TGTGCCAGCAGCTCGACAGGGAGTGAGACCCAGTACTTC. Its translation is CASSSTGSETQYF.

The CDR3 reads CAISESGASSYNEQFF. CDR3 in DNA: TGTGCCATCAGTGAGTCGGGGGCCAGCTCCTACAATGAGCAGTTCTTC. This chain links TRBV10-3 with TRBJ2-1; possibly TRBD1 for D (6 bases). This CDR3 is built from 16 residues. CDR1 is ENHRY, CDR2 SYGVKD, per germline. Trimming took off 0 bases at V and 0 bases at J, with 9 bases between the two ends.

The chain links TRBV4-1 to TRBJ2-7; possible D gene TRBD2, 6 bases. V shed 0 bases and J shed 5 bases, with 14 bases lying between them. This CDR3 comprises 15 residues. The germline gives CDR1 MGHRA, CDR2 YSYEKL. CDR3 DNA: TGCGCCAGCAGCCAAGATCGGCTAGCGAGAAACGAGCAGTACTTC. It encodes CASSQDRLARNEQYF.

The chain is built from TRBV12-2 and TRBJ2-1; the tabulated D call, TRBD2, remains unverified against the DNA. TRBV12-2 is reported as a pseudogene. The CDR3 loop spans 17 amino acids. The CDR3 sequence is CASRPSGGAWAYNEQFF. The DNA for the CDR3 is TGTGCAAGTCGCCCAAGCGGGGGGGCGTGGGCCTACAATGAGCAGTTCTTC.